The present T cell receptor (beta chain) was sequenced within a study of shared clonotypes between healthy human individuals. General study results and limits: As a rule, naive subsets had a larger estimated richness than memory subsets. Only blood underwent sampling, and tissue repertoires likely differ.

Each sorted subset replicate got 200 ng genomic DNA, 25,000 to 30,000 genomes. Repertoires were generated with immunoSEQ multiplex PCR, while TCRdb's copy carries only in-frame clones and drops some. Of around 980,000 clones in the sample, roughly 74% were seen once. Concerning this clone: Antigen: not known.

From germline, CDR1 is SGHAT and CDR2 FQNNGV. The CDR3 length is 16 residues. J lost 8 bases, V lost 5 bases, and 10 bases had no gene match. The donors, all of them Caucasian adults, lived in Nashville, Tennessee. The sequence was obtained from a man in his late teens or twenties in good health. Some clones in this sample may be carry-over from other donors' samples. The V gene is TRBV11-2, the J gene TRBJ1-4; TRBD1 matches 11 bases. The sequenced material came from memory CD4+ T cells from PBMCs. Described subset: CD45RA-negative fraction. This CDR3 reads CASSPLYRTGGEKLFF. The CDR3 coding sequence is TGTGCCAGCAGCCCCCTTTATAGGACAGGGGGCGAAAAACTGTTTTTT.